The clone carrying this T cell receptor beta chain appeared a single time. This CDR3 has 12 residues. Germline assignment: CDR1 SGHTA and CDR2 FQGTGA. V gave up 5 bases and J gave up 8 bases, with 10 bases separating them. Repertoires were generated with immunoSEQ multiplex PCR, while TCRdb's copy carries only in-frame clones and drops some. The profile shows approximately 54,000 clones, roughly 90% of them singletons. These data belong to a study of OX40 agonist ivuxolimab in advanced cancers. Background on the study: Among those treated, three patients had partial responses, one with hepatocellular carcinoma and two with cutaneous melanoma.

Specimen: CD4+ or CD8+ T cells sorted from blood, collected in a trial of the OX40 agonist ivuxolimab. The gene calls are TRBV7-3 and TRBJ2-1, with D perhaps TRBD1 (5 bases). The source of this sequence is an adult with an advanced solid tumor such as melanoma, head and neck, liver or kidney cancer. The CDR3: CASSRTRHEQFF. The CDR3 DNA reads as TGTGCCAGCAGCAGGACACGGCATGAGCAGTTCTTC.